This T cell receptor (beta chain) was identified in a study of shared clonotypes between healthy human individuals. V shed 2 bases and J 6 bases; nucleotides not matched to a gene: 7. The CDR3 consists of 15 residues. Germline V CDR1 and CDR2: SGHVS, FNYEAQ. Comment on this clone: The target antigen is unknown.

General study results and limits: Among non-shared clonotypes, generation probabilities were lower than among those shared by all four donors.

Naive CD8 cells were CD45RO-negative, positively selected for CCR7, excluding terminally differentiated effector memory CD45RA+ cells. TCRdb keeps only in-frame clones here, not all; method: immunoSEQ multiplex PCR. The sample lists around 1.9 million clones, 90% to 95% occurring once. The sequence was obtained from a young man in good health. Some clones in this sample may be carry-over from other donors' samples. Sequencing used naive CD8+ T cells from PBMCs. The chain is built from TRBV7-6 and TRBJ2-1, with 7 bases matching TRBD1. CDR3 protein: CASSLRDSIPNEQFF. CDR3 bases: TGTGCCAGCAGCTTAAGGGACAGTATCCCCAATGAGCAGTTCTTC.